Reported below is one T cell receptor beta chain. No cognate antigen has been identified for it. No much larger clonotype is one base removed from it; base qualities were not supplied. Including cysteine and phenylalanine, the CDR3 has 13 amino acids. Of the read, only the CDR3 DNA is kept; its 39 bases are in frame from base 1. V and J lose 1 base and 7 bases, and a span of 10 bases separates them. The germline V gene yields MNHNS for CDR1 and SASEGT for CDR2. This sample was included in a study of blood T cell repertoires in COVID-19 (dated by TCRdb to 2020 to 2022). With regard to the full study: The collaborator samples originated in the United States, Italy and Spain and spanned the acute and convalescent phases of COVID-19. Nearly every sample came with metadata listing a de-identified subject ID, COVID-19 status, age in years and sex. Deeply sampled blood TCRbeta repertoires from subjects exposed to, actively infected with, or recovered from COVID-19 were included in the dataset. A freely available public database, intended as a resource for researchers studying the immune response to SARS-CoV-2, is where the repertoires were released. Samples came from the ongoing ImmuneRACE study (first 160 participants) plus 1,254 subjects from 6 global collaborators. HLA class I and class II types, where available, came from metadata supplied by the sample provider rather than from assay-based typing. The material from the prospective study consisted of cDNA or gDNA derived from T cells, B-cell-depleted T cells, or PBMCs. Results and caveats for the whole study, not just this receptor: The amount of clinical and demographic metadata varied by source and participant and was provided uncurated.

TCRbeta CDR3 regions were amplified from genomic DNA by means of the immunoSEQ Assay, a bias-controlled multiplex PCR. Processing in the source paper ran as follows. The number of nucleated cells in each sample was estimated from the amplification of reference gene primers within the assay. To quantify the absolute abundance of each unique TCRbeta CDR3 rearrangement, sequence reads were collapsed and filtered. For each sample, productive Simpson clonality was calculated by taking the square root of Simpson's diversity index across productive rearrangements. The table was pulled from immuneACCESS by TCRdb, which kept in-frame rearrangements only. Such tables lose some clones; where checked, under half of the loss comes from unresolved V genes, and the rest has no known cause. D and trimming were read from the DNA, whereas the V and J calls and clone size are those reported in that table. Here the sample has around 140,000 clones; about 87% occur a single time. 35% to 40% of the sample comes from the top ten.

Samples from volunteer blood donors who had recovered from COVID-19 were contributed by a second Seattle source. Collaborating institutions collected whole blood in K2EDTA tubes following their own protocols. Collaborator samples were shipped for TCRbeta analysis as frozen whole blood, isolated PBMCs, or DNA extracted from either sample type. The source of this sequence is a man between 45 and 60 years old who had recovered from COVID-19. The chain was built from TRBV6-1 and TRBJ1-1; the D segment could be TRBD1, given 5 matching bases. The sequencing input was peripheral blood. The CDR3 amino acid sequence is: CASSEGGLIEAFF. The DNA sequence is given as TGTGCCAGCAGTGAAGGGGGCCTTATTGAAGCTTTCTTT.